Described below is a single T cell receptor beta chain sequence and its context. The data belong to a study of CD4+ T cells in melanoma. The method was immunoSEQ multiplex PCR; TCRdb's version includes in-frame clones alone and lacks a portion of them. In the table there are around 130,000 clones, nearly 95% of which are singletons. V shed 2 bases and J shed 6 bases, with 9 bases lying between them. In germline, CDR1 is SGHRS, CDR2 YFSETQ. The CDR3 extends over 14 amino acids. The rearrangement uses TRBV5-1 and TRBJ1-6; maybe TRBD1 (6 bases). The TCR originated in a human donor with melanoma. The CDR3 DNA sequence: TGCGCCAGCAGCTTACAGGGAAGTAATTCACCCCTCCACTTT. It translates to CASSLQGSNSPLHF.